What follows are 12 T cell receptor beta chains derived from one specimen sequenced in a study of cytomegalovirus exposure and HLA in healthy donors. The PCR ran on 60 Vbeta and 13 Jbeta primers. Measured with immunoSEQ multiplex PCR; TCRdb has only the in-frame clones, and not every one. The sample records about 200,000 clones, 82% being singletons. Source material: PBMCs. These receptors all stem from a man aged 40-50 years in good health and CMV-seropositive.

This clone was recorded only once. This chain uses TRBV27 with TRBJ2-1, with 9 bases aligning to TRBD1. The CDR3 loop spans 15 amino acids. The ends lost 2 bases at V and 1 base at J; junction bases unmatched: 0. Germline V gene sequence: CDR1 MNHEY, CDR2 SMNVEV (reference sequence). In DNA form, the CDR3 reads TGTGCCAGCAGTTTAGACAGGGGGTCCTACAATGAGCAGTTCTTC. Protein: CASSLDRGSYNEQFF.

The chain carries TRBV10-3 and TRBJ1-5; weak D call: TRBD1 (6 bases). V shed 6 bases and J shed 2 bases, with 20 bases lying between them. The CDR3 runs to 17 residues. The germline gives CDR1 ENHRY, CDR2 SYGVKD. The CDR3 loop is CAISKSVGANGNQPQHF. CDR3 bases: TGTGCCATCAGCAAGAGTGTGGGGGCCAATGGCAATCAGCCCCAGCATTTT.

The J gene is TRBJ2-3, the V gene TRBV7-9; no definite D call. The CDR3 totals 15 residues. Per the germline V gene, CDR1 is SEHNR and CDR2 is FQNEAQ (reference sequence). Trimming took 5 bases from V and 1 from J, leaving 13 bases between them. CDR3 coding DNA: TGTGCCAGCAGCCAACCTCCCGCGGGCACAGATACGCAGTATTTT. It is translated as CASSQPPAGTDTQYF. The variable domain in full, completed from reference TRBV7-9 and TRBJ2-3, reads DTGVSQNPRHKITKRGQNVTFRCDPISEHNRLYWYRQTLGQGPEFLTYFQNEAQLEKSRLLSDRFSAERPKGSFSTLEIQRTEQGDSAMYLCASSQPPAGTDTQYFGPGTRLTVL.

J is TRBJ1-2 and V is TRBV14; 7 bases are a match to TRBD1. Germline values: CDR1 SGHDN, CDR2 FVKESK. J gave up 1 base and V 4 bases, and 12 bases lay outside the gene matches. This CDR3 is 17 amino acids long. This CDR3 is CASSPWTGGTDNYGYTF. CDR3 in DNA: TGTGCCAGCAGCCCGTGGACAGGAGGAACGGATAACTATGGCTACACCTTC.

DNA for the CDR3: TGTGCCAGCAGGGGAGCCGGGACAGGGGTTTTGGATACGCAGTATTTT. Its protein product is CASRGAGTGVLDTQYF. This chain connects TRBV28 to TRBJ2-3, with 10 bases fitting TRBD1. The V segment lost 6 bases and the J segment 6 bases; nucleotides outside the gene matches: 12. CDR1 MDHEN and CDR2 SYDVKM come from the germline V gene. The CDR3 has 16 amino acids.

The V gene is TRBV6-4, the J gene TRBJ2-7; D is perhaps TRBD1 (6 bases). Germline V gene lookup returns CDR1 MRHNA and CDR2 SNTAGT. V lost 6 bases, J lost 5 bases, and 14 bases lay in between. This CDR3 contains 13 residues. Written as DNA, the CDR3 is TGTGCCAGCAGGGTTGTCAGGGGCCACGAGCAGTACTTC. Translation: CASRVVRGHEQYF.

The gene calls are TRBV5-1 and TRBJ1-2, with 12 bases that match TRBD1. J gave up 8 bases and V 5 bases, and 7 bases lay outside the gene matches. This CDR3 contains 14 residues. CDR1 is SGHRS, CDR2 YFSETQ, per germline. The CDR3 DNA follows: TGCGCCAGCAGTTCCGGGACAGGGGGCTTAGGCTACACCTTC. Translation gives CASSSGTGGLGYTF.

The chain joins TRBV30 to TRBJ2-3; D is uncertain. Germline CDR1 GTSNPN, CDR2 SVGIG (reference sequence). CDR3 size: 11 residues. The V and J ends lost 8 bases and 0 bases respectively, with 6 bases between them. CDR3 amino acids: CAATSTDTQYF. As DNA, the CDR3 is TGTGCCGCCACAAGCACAGATACGCAGTATTTT.

The chain employs TRBV7-9 and TRBJ2-5, with 11 bases identical to TRBD2. Germline V gene lookup returns CDR1 SEHNR and CDR2 FQNEAQ (reference sequence). This CDR3 contains 16 residues. V was clipped by 4 bases and J by 0 bases; unmatched bases: 4. The CDR3 sequence is CASSSPGLADQETQYF. The CDR3 bases are TGTGCCAGCAGCTCTCCGGGACTAGCGGACCAAGAGACCCAGTACTTC.

The V call is TRBV5-6, the J call TRBJ1-2, with a possible D match to TRBD1 (6 bases). The CDR3 runs 13 residues. The V and J ends lost 5 bases and 3 bases respectively, with 11 bases between them. Germline CDR1 SGHDT, CDR2 YYEEEE. The CDR3 protein is CASSTGQDYGYTF. The CDR3 bases are TGTGCCAGCAGTACAGGGCAAGACTATGGCTACACCTTC.

Comments on this clone: Other DNA sequences in this specimen translate into the identical CDR3. The CDR3, as DNA: TGTGCCAGCTCACCACTCGGGACAGGGGGAACTGAAGCTTTCTTT. It encodes CASSPLGTGGTEAFF. V gene TRBV18 combines with J gene TRBJ1-1; 11 nucleotides match TRBD1. V lost 1 base and J lost 5; bases outside the gene matches: 3. From germline, CDR1 is KGHSH and CDR2 LQKENI. CDR3 length equals 15 residues. Looking up the rest from reference TRBV18 and TRBJ1-1 gives the full variable domain: NAGVMQNPRHLVRRRGQEARLRCSPMKGHSHVYWYRQLPEEGLKFMVYLQKENIIDESGMPKERFSAEFPKEGPSILRIQQVVRGDSAAYFCASSPLGTGGTEAFFGQGTRLTVV.

The chain is built from TRBV6-9 and TRBJ2-3; 7 nucleotides line up with TRBD2. V dropped 2 bases and J dropped 4; count of bases not matched to a gene: 6. The CDR3 spans 15 residues. The germline V gene encodes CDR1 MNHGY and CDR2 SVAAGI. This CDR3 is CASSYMREPPDTQYF. The DNA for the CDR3 is TGTGCCAGCAGTTATATGCGGGAGCCCCCAGATACGCAGTATTTT.